The present T cell receptor beta chain was sequenced within a study of Ad26.COV2.S vaccination and SARS-CoV-2 variants. As for treatment: roughly 19 received Ad26.COV2.S at low or high dose, single or two shots; several received placebo; per-sample allocation not given. After the first vaccine or placebo injection, samples were drawn on day 63. The repertoire was sequenced with immunoSEQ multiplex PCR; TCRdb's copy has only in-frame clones and lacks some. The data hold about 460,000 clones, with 89% observed a single time. In germline, CDR1 is MNHEY, CDR2 SMNVEV (reference sequence). CDR3 length: 13 amino acids. V lost 5 bases, J lost 5 bases, and 12 bases lay in between.

The TCR comes from a person aged 18-65 years who received the Ad26.COV2.S COVID-19 vaccine or a placebo. The chain recombines TRBV27 with TRBJ1-1, with TRBD1 as a possible D gene (6 bases). The material was peripheral blood, obtained in a trial of Ad26.COV2.S vaccine versus placebo. The chain's CDR3 is CASSTYRATEAFF. CDR3 sequence (DNA): TGTGCCAGCAGTACGTACAGGGCTACTGAAGCTTTCTTT.